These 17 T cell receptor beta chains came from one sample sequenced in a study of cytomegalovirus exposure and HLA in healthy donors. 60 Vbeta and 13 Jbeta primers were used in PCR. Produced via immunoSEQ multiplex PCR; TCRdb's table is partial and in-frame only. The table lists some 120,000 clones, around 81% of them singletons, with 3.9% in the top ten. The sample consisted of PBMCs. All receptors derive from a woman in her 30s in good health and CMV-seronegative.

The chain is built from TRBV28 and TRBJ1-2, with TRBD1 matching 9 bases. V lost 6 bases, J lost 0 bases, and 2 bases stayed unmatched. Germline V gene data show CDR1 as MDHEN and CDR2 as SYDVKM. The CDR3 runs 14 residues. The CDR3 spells CASRRQGANYGYTF. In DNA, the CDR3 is TGTGCCAGCAGGCGACAGGGGGCTAACTATGGCTACACCTTC.

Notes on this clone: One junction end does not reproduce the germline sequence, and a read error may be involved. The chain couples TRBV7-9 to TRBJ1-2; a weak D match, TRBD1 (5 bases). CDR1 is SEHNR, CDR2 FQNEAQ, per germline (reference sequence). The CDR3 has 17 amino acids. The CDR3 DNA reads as TGTTCCAGCAGCTTAATTGTGCGTCCCGAGCGGGACTTGGGCTACACCTTC. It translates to CSSSLIVRPERDLGYTF.

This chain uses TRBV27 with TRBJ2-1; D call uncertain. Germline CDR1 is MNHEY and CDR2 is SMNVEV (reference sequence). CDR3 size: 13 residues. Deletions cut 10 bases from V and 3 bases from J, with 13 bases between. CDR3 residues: CATAEIGYNEQFF. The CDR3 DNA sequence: TGTGCCACCGCGGAAATTGGCTACAATGAGCAGTTCTTC.

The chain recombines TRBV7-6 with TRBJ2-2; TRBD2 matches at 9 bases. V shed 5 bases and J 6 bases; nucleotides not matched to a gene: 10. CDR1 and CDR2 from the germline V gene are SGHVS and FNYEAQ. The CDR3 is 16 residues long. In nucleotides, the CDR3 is TGTGCCAGCAGCCAGTGGGGGCTAGCGGGACCCGGGGAGCTGTTTTTT. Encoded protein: CASSQWGLAGPGELFF.

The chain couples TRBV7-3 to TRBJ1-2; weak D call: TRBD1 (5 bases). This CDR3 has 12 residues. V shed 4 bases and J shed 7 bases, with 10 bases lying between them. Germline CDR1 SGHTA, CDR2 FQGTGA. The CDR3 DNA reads TGTGCCAGCAGCTCCGACAGTAGTGGCTACACCTTC. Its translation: CASSSDSSGYTF.

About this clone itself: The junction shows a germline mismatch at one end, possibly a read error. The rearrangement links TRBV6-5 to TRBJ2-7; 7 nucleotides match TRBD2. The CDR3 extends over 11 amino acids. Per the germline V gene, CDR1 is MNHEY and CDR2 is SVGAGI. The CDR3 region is CASTSSGEQYF. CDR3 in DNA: TGTGCAAGCACGTCTAGCGGCGAGCAGTACTTC.

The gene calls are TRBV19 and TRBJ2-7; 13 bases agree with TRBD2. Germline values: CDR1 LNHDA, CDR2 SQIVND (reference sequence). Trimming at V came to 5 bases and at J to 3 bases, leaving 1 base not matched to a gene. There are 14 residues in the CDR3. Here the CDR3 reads CASSGTSGVYEQYF. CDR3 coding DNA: TGTGCCAGTAGTGGGACTAGCGGGGTCTACGAGCAGTACTTC.

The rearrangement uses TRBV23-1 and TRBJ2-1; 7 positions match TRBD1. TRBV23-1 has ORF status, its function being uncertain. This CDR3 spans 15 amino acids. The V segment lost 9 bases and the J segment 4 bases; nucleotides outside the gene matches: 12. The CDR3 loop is CARKGQLYLYNEQFF. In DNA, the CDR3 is TGCGCCAGGAAGGGACAGCTCTACCTTTACAATGAGCAGTTCTTC.

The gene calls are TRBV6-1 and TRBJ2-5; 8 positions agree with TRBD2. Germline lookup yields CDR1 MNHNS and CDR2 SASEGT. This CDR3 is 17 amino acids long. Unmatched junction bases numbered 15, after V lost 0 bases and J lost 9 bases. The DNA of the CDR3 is TGTGCCAGCAGTGAAGCAACCGGTCGCGGGACTAGGGGTTCCCAGTACTTC. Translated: CASSEATGRGTRGSQYF.

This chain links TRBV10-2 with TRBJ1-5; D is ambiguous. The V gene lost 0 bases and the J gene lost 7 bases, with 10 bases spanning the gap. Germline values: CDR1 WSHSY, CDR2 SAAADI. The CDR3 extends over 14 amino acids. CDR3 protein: CASSESGDLQPQHF. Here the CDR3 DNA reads TGCGCCAGCAGTGAGTCCGGGGATCTACAGCCCCAGCATTTT.

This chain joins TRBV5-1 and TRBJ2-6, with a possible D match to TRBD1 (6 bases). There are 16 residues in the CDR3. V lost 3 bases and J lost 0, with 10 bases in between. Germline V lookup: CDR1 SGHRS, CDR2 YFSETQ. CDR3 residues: CASSSGQTSGANVLTF. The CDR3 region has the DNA TGCGCCAGCAGCTCTGGACAGACCTCTGGGGCCAACGTCCTGACTTTC.

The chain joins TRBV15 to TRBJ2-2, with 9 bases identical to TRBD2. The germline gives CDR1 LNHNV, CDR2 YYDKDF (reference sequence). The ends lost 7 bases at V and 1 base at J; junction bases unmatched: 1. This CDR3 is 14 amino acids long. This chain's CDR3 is CATKAGGNTGELFF. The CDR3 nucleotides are TGTGCCACCAAAGCGGGAGGGAACACCGGGGAGCTGTTTTTT.

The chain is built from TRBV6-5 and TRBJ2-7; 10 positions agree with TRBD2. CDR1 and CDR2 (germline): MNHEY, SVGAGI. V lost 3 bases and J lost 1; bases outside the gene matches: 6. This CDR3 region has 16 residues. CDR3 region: CASSYVGTSASYEQYF. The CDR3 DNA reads TGTGCCAGCAGTTATGTGGGGACTAGCGCATCCTACGAGCAGTACTTC.

CDR3 sequence: CASSLVAGEGNEQFF. In DNA form, the CDR3 reads TGCGCCAGCAGCTTGGTGGCGGGAGAGGGAAATGAGCAGTTCTTC. The chain is built from TRBV5-1 and TRBJ2-1, with 7 bases matching TRBD2. CDR1 and CDR2 (germline): SGHRS, YFSETQ. CDR3 size: 15 residues. V lost 0 bases to trimming and J lost 7 bases; unmatched junction nucleotides: 7.

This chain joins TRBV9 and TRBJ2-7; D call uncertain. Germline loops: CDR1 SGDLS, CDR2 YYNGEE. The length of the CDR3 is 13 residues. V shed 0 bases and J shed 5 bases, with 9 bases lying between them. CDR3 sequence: CASSVDEEDEQYF. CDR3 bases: TGTGCCAGCAGCGTAGATGAGGAAGACGAGCAGTACTTC.

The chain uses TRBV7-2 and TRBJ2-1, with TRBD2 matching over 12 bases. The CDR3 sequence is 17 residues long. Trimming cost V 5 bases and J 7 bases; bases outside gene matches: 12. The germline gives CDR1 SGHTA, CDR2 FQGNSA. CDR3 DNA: TGTGCCAGCAGCCGCTATGTACTAGCGGGAGGACCGAATGAGCAGTTCTTC. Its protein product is CASSRYVLAGGPNEQFF.

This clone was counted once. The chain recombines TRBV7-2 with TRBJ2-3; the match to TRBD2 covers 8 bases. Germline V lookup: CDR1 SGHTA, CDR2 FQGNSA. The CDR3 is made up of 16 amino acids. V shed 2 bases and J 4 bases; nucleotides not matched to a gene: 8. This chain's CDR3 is CASSLMSGRGADTQYF. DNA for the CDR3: TGTGCCAGCAGCTTAATGAGCGGGAGAGGGGCAGATACGCAGTATTTT.